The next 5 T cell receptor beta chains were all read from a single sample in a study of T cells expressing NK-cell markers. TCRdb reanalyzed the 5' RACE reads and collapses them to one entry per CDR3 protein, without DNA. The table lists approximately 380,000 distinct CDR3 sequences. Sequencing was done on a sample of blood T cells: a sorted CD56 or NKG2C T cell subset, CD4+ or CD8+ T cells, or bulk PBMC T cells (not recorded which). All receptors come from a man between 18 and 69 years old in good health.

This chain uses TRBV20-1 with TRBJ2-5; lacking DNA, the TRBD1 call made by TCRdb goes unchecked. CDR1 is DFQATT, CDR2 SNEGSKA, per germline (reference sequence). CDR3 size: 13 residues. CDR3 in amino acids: CSAPTEYQETQYF.

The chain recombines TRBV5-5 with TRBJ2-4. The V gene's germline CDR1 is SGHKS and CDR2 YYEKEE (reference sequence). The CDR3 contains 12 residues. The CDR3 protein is CASSLDQATQYF. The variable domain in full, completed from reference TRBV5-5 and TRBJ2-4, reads DAGVTQSPTHLIKTRGQQVTLRCSPISGHKSVSWYQQVLGQGPQFIFQYYEKEERGRGNFPDRFSARQFPNYSSELNVNALLLGDSALYLCASSLDQATQYFGAGTRLSVL.

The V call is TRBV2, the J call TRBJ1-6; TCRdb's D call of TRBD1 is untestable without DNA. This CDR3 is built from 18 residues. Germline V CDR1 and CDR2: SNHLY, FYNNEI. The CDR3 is CASSEYGSGVYLGSPLHF.

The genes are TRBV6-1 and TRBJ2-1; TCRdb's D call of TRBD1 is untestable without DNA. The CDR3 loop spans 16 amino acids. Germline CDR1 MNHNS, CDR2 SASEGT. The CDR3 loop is CASRQPGTGGGYEQFF.

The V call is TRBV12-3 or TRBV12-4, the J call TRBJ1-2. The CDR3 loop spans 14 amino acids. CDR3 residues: CASSPSTGNYGYTF.